Included here is one TCR beta chain sequence, with context. Trimming left V 2 bases short and J 2 bases short, with 7 bases between. The CDR3 runs to 14 residues. Germline-derived CDR1 and CDR2 are MNHNS and SASEGT. The sample is drawn from a study of shared clonotypes between healthy human individuals. Sequencing was performed with immunoSEQ multiplex PCR; in TCRdb, only in-frame clones are kept and a portion is missing. The sample holds about 460,000 clones, more than 70% seen once. The rearrangement uses TRBV6-1 and TRBJ2-1; D ambiguous. The sample was PBMCs. The sequence was obtained from a woman aged 40 to 55 in good health. Some clones in this sample may be carry-over from other donors' samples. The CDR3 DNA sequence: TGTGCCAGCAGTGAAATAGGGACCTACAATGAGCAGTTCTTC. Its protein product is CASSEIGTYNEQFF.